This T cell receptor beta chain was retrieved from a study of blood T cells in healthy people across ages. Turning to the study itself: Capturing about one barcoded beta molecule per two T cells was achieved by template switching. Findings and caveats of the study: For the donors, CMV status was unknown and possibly confounded expanded clonotype changes.

Trimming took off 7 bases at V and 4 bases at J, with 15 bases between the two ends. Germline-derived CDR1 and CDR2 are SNHLY and FYNNEI. The CDR3 is made up of 14 amino acids. Every participating donor contributed 8.5 to 10 milliliters of peripheral blood through a draw. There were at least 5 micrograms of total RNA extracted from every sample. The authors ran a second PCR of roughly 6 to 12 cycles using a sample-barcoded 5' primer and a J-beta primer mix. TCRdb re-called the 5' RACE reads with MiXCR, one entry per CDR3 protein. The sample has 600,000 or so distinct CDR3 sequences; more than 45% are singletons. A remark on this clonotype: Its antigen is unidentified.

The chain combines TRBV2 with TRBJ2-3, with TRBD2 as a possible D gene (5 bases). What was sequenced was blood. The origin of this receptor is a man older than 75 in good health. The CDR3 spells CASTGGSGPDTQYF. The DNA of the CDR3 is TGTGCCAGCACGGGTGGGAGCGGACCAGATACGCAGTATTTT.